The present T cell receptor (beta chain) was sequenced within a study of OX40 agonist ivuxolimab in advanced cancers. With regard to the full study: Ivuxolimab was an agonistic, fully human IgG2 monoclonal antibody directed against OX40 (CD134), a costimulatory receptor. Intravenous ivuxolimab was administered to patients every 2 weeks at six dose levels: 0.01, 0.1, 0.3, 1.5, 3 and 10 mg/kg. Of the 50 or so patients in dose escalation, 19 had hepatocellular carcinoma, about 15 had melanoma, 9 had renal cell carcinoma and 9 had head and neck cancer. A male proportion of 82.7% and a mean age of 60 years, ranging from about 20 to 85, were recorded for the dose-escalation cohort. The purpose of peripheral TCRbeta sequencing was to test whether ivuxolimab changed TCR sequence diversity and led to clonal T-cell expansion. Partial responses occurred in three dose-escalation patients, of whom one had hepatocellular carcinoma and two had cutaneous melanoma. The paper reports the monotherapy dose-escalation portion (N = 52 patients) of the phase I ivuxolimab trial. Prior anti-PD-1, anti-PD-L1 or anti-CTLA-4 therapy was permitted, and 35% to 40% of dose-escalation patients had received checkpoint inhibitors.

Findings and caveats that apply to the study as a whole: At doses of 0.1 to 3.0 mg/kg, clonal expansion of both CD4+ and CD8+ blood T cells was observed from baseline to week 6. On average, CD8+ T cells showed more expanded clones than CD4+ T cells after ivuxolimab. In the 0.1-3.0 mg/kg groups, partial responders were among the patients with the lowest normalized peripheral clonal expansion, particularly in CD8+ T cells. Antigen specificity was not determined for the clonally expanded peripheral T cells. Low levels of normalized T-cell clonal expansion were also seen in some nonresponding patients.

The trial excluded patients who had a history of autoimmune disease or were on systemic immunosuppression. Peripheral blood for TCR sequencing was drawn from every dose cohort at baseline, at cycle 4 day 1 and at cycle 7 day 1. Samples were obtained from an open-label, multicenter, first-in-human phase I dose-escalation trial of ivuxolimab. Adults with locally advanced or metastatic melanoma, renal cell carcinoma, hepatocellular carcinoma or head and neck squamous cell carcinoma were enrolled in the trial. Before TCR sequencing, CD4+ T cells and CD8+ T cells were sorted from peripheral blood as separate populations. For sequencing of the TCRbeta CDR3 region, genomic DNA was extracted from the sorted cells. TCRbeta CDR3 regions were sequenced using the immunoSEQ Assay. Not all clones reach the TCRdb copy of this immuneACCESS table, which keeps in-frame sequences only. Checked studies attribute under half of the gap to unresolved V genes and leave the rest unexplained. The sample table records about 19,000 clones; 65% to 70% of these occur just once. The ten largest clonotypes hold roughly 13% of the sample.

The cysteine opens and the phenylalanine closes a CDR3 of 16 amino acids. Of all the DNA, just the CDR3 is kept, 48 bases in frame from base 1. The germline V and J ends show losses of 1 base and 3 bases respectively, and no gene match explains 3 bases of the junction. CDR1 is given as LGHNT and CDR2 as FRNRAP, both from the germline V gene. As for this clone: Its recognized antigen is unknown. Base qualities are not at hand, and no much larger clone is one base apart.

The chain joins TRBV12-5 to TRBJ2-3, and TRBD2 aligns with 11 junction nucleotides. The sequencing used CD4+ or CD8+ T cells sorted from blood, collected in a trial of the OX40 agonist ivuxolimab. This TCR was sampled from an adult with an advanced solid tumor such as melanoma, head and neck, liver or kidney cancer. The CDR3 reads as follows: CASGLGLAGQTDTQYF. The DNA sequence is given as TGTGCTAGTGGTTTGGGACTAGCGGGGCAGACAGATACGCAGTATTTT.